This T cell receptor (beta chain) was identified during a study of T cells in Graves' hyperthyroidism and ophthalmopathy. This clonotype was detected many times. It was RNA transcripts that yielded the amplified TCR beta CDR3 regions. The TCR CDR3 first-round RT-PCR relied on the HTBI primer set. TCRdb recomputed calls from the multiplex PCR reads with MiXCR, one row per CDR3 protein. The repertoire consists of approximately 330,000 distinct CDR3 sequences, with about 20% occurring once and the leading ten covering under 55%. This CDR3 has 14 amino acids. The V gene's germline CDR1 is MDHEN and CDR2 SYDVKM. The V and J ends lost 7 bases and 5 bases, in that order; junction bases with no gene match: 7.

This clonotype was sampled from a woman aged 45-59 years with Graves' hyperthyroidism. Material for sequencing was blood. The chain is built from TRBV28 and TRBJ2-5, with 10 bases identical to TRBD2. The CDR3 bases are TGTGCCAGCAATCCTAGCGGGAGTATGGAGACCCAGTACTTC. Translation gives CASNPSGSMETQYF. The variable domain in full, completed from reference TRBV28 and TRBJ2-5, reads DVKVTQSSRYLVKRTGEKVFLECVQDMDHENMFWYRQDPGLGLRLIYFSYDVKMKEKGDIPEGYSVSREKKERFSLILESASTNQTSMYLCASNPSGSMETQYFGPGTRLLVL.